The 14 T cell receptor beta chains listed next were all sequenced from one sample in a study of T cell clonality in common variable immunodeficiency. Overall study results and limits: In common variable immunodeficiency, TCR beta chains reportedly carried fewer deletions and N-nucleotide insertions.

Their specific antigens are unknown. Repertoires were generated with immunoSEQ multiplex PCR, while TCRdb's copy carries only in-frame clones and drops some. The specimen has roughly 34,000 clones, none found just once. Source material: peripheral blood mononuclear cells. The receptors here all came from a human donor with common variable immunodeficiency.

Concerning this clone: The CDR3 is cut off 3 residues early in the read; its end comes from the germline J gene. The rearrangement uses TRBV5-6 and TRBJ2-7, with D perhaps matching TRBD2 (5 bases). CDR3 length equals 12 residues. Germline-derived CDR1 and CDR2 are SGHDT and YYEEEE. Trimming removed 3 bases at V and 6 bases at J, with 10 bases between. The CDR3 DNA, read in part, is TGTGCCAGCAGCTGGGCCGGGGTCGAG. It yields the protein CASSWAGVE. The CDR3 in full is CASSWAGVEQYF.

This clone was picked up a small number of times. The CDR3 sequence: CSATDSGDEAFF. Incomplete CDR3 DNA: TGCAGTGCTACGGACAGCGGAGATGAA. The genes are TRBV20-1 and TRBJ1-1, with D possibly matching TRBD1 (6 bases). Read sequence stops 3 residues before the CDR3 end, and the germline J gene provides the missing end. Trimming pared 4 bases from V and 7 bases from J, leaving 13 bases between. This CDR3 is built from 12 residues. Germline CDR1 is DFQATT and CDR2 is SNEGSKA (reference sequence).

At least ten counts were recorded for this clone. With the read ending 3 residues before the CDR3 end, the germline J gene is used to fill in that end. The chain links TRBV7-9 to TRBJ2-7, with D possibly being TRBD2 (5 bases). The CDR3 covers 14 residues. V shed 4 bases and J shed 2 bases, with 12 bases lying between them. CDR1 and CDR2 (germline): SEHNR, FQNEAQ (reference sequence). Partial CDR3 DNA: TGTGCCAGCAGCTCTACTAGGAGCCCCTACGAG. This sequence encodes CASSSTRSPYE. The full CDR3 is CASSSTRSPYEQYF.

This clone came up many times. The DNA ends 3 residues before the CDR3 does, and the rest of the CDR3 is filled in from the germline J gene. The chain has TRBV18 and TRBJ1-5; the match to TRBD1 covers 7 bases. Germline trimming cut 8 bases from V and 5 bases from J; bases unmatched to any gene: 12. Looked up from germline, CDR1 is KGHSH and CDR2 is LQKENI. The length of the CDR3 is 15 residues. CDR3 amino acids: CASTGVGGGDQPQHF. The CDR3 DNA, read in part, is TGTGCCAGCACCGGGGTTGGAGGGGGCGATCAGCCC.

This clone was detected many times. The read falls 3 residues short of the CDR3 end, and the missing part is taken from the germline J gene. The J gene is TRBJ2-3, the V gene TRBV11-2; D is uncertain. V gave up 3 bases and J gave up 4 bases, with 5 bases separating them. The CDR3 is 12 residues long. CDR1 and CDR2 (germline): SGHAT, FQNNGV. CDR3 region: CASSLTPDTQYF. The sequenced CDR3 bases are TGTGCCAGCAGCTTGACTCCAGATACG.

This clone was detected a few times. The read ends 3 residues shy of where the CDR3 ends; the end is completed using the germline J gene. The chain couples TRBV7-8 to TRBJ2-7; TRBD1 might be the D (7 bases). The V and J ends lost 5 bases and 6 bases respectively, with 23 bases between them. In germline, CDR1 is SGHVS, CDR2 FQNEAQ. This CDR3 contains 16 residues. This CDR3 reads CASSPLVWQGGFEQYF. The covered CDR3 bases are TGTGCCAGCAGCCCTCTAGTGTGGCAGGGGGGATTCGAG.

This clone was observed a few times. Read coverage stops 3 residues before the CDR3 terminus; the germline J gene supplies the remainder. The rearrangement joins TRBV7-6 to TRBJ1-6, with unresolved D. Germline lookup yields CDR1 SGHVS and CDR2 FNYEAQ. The CDR3 consists of 14 residues. The germline V and J ends were trimmed by 1 base and 6 bases, with 7 bases remaining between them. CDR3 amino acids: CASSLGGLNSPLHF. The part of the CDR3 DNA that was read is TGTGCCAGCAGCTTAGGAGGGCTTAATTCACCC.

This clone was seen only a few times. The read gets to within 3 residues of the CDR3 end, and the germline J gene fills in the rest. The chain combines TRBV18 with TRBJ2-7; 7 bases line up with TRBD2. Germline V gene data show CDR1 as KGHSH and CDR2 as LQKENI. Trimming at V came to 4 bases and at J to 2 bases, leaving 2 bases not matched to a gene. There are 13 residues in the CDR3. The sequenced CDR3 bases are TGTGCCAGCTCACGGGGGGGAGCCTACGAG. Translating it yields CASSRGGAYE. The whole CDR3 is CASSRGGAYEQYF.

This clone has at least ten counts. Read data end 3 residues before the CDR3 end; the end is taken from the germline J gene. The chain combines TRBV27 with TRBJ2-7; D might be TRBD2 (5 bases). Trimming left V 4 bases short and J 2 bases short, with 9 bases between. The CDR3 contains 13 residues. CDR1 is MNHEY and CDR2 is SMNVEV in the germline V gene (reference sequence). CDR3 protein: CASSSLGPYEQYF. The part of the CDR3 DNA that was read is TGTGCCAGCAGTTCACTAGGACCCTACGAG.

At least ten counts were recorded for this clone. The CDR3 is cut off 3 residues early in the read; its end comes from the germline J gene. This chain connects TRBV6-2 or TRBV6-3 to TRBJ2-1; 9 bases match TRBD2. Trimming cost V 2 bases and J 6 bases; bases outside gene matches: 2. The CDR3 is 14 amino acids. The germline gives CDR1 MNHEY, CDR2 SVGEGT. The CDR3 here is CASSYPGLANEQFF. The sequenced CDR3 bases are TGTGCCAGCAGTTACCCGGGACTAGCCAATGAG.

The DNA read from the CDR3 is TGTGCCTGGAGTTCACCGGGACAGGGGTTCTCCTACGAG. Translation gives CAWSSPGQGFSYE. The full CDR3 reads CAWSSPGQGFSYEQYF. This chain joins TRBV30 and TRBJ2-7, with TRBD1 matching 10 bases. The read gets to within 3 residues of the CDR3 end, and the germline J gene fills in the rest. The CDR3 runs to 16 residues. The V segment lost 2 bases and the J segment 0 bases; nucleotides outside the gene matches: 7. CDR1 is GTSNPN, CDR2 SVGIG, per germline (reference sequence).

Many counts were recorded for this clone. The read falls 3 residues short of the CDR3 end, and the missing part is taken from the germline J gene. V is TRBV5-4 and J is TRBJ2-7, with 7 bases identical to TRBD1. Trimming took 5 bases from V and 6 from J; bases not matched to a gene: 11. The CDR3 is 14 residues long. In germline, CDR1 is SGHNT, CDR2 YYREEE (reference sequence). The CDR3 region is CASRWAGGSSEQYF. CDR3 bases read: TGTGCCAGCAGGTGGGCAGGGGGTTCGTCCGAG.

This clone was detected many times. The sequenced fragment ends 3 residues before the CDR3 boundary, so the rest is inferred from the germline J gene. J is TRBJ2-5 and V is TRBV18, with D possibly matching TRBD1 (5 bases). Germline CDR1 reads KGHSH; CDR2 reads LQKENI. This CDR3 spans 15 amino acids. Trimming took off 2 bases at V and 2 bases at J, with 12 bases between the two ends. Partial CDR3 DNA: TGTGCCAGCTCACCAATAGGTCCAGGGCAAGAGACC. This sequence encodes CASSPIGPGQET. The full CDR3 is CASSPIGPGQETQYF.

This clone has at least ten counts. With the read ending 3 residues before the CDR3 end, the germline J gene is used to fill in that end. The chain uses TRBV10-3 and TRBJ2-7; 7 nucleotides line up with TRBD2. The CDR3 spans 16 residues. The J segment lost 6 bases and the V segment lost 4 bases, leaving 15 bases of the junction unmatched. Germline lookup yields CDR1 ENHRY and CDR2 SYGVKD. The chain's CDR3 is CAISAGGSLVFVEQYF. Partial CDR3 DNA: TGTGCCATCAGTGCGGGCGGGAGCTTAGTTTTTGTCGAG.